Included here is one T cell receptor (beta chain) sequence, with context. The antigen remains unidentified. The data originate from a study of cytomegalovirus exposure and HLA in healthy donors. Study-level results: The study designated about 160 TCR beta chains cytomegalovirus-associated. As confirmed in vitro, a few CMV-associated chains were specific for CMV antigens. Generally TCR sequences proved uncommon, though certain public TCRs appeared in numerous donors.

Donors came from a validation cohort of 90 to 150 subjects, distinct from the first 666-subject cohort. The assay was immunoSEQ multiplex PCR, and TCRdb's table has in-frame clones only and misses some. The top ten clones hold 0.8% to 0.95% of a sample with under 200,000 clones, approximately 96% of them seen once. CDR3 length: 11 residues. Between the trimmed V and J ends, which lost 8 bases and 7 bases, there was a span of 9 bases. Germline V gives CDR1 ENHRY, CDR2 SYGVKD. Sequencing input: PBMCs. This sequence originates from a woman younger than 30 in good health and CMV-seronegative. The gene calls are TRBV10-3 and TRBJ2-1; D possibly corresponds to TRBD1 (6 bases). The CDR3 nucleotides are TGTGCCATCCAGGGGTTGAATGAGCAGTTCTTC. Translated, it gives CAIQGLNEQFF.